The 26 T cell receptor beta chains listed next were all sequenced from one sample in a study of T-cell reconstitution after alpha-beta-depleted transplantation in children. Unique molecular identifiers were used in preparing the TCRbeta library. TCRdb reprocessed the PCR reads with MiXCR, giving one entry per CDR3 protein. This sample has around 410,000 distinct CDR3 sequences, with 11% found just once. The sample consisted of PBMCs from the stem cell graft donor, taken from the stem cell graft. Receptor source: a human donor who donated a stem cell graft to a child with acute myeloid leukemia.

This clonotype was seen more than once but under ten times. The rearrangement joins TRBV20-1 to TRBJ2-7; 7 bases map to TRBD2. Per germline, CDR1 DFQATT and CDR2 SNEGSKA (reference sequence). The CDR3 is 15 amino acids. V dropped 0 bases and J dropped 0; count of bases not matched to a gene: 5. CDR3 nucleotide sequence: TGCAGTGCTAGAGATCCCAGCGGGAACTCCTACGAGCAGTACTTC. It specifies CSARDPSGNSYEQYF.

V usage is TRBV18 and J usage is TRBJ2-3, with D perhaps being TRBD1 or TRBD2 (5 bases each). Trimming removed 0 bases from V and 1 base from J, with 8 bases in between. This CDR3 is built from 15 residues. Germline CDR1 and CDR2: KGHSH and LQKENI. The CDR3 nucleotides read TGTGCCAGCTCACCACCCCGGGACGGCACAGATACGCAGTATTTT. Its translation is CASSPPRDGTDTQYF.

In its sample, this clonotype was seen many times. The chain has TRBV5-1 and TRBJ2-5; TRBD1 matches 8 bases. Losses at the gene ends were 2 bases for V and 5 bases for J; bases not matched to a gene: 8. CDR3 size: 15 residues. Germline V lookup: CDR1 SGHRS, CDR2 YFSETQ. The CDR3 nucleotides read TGCGCCAGCAGCTTACATGGACAGGGTTCGGAGACCCAGTACTTC. Protein product: CASSLHGQGSETQYF.

The gene calls are TRBV20-1 and TRBJ2-5; 8 bases line up with TRBD2. With V trimmed by 6 bases and J by 2 bases, 11 bases remained unmatched. CDR1 and CDR2 (germline): DFQATT, SNEGSKA (reference sequence). The CDR3 contains 15 residues. The CDR3 sequence is CSASRAGVFQETQYF. The CDR3 DNA reads as TGCAGTGCATCCCGAGCGGGGGTCTTTCAAGAGACCCAGTACTTC.

To note about this clonotype: A read error may produce the germline difference seen at one junction end. The chain carries TRBV20-1 and TRBJ2-1, with a tentative D call TRBD2 (7 bases). The CDR3 covers 15 residues. Germline V gene lookup returns CDR1 DFQATT and CDR2 SNEGSKA (reference sequence). Written as DNA, the CDR3 is TGCAGTCCTAGTAGTGGGGGAGGGGGTTACAATGAGCAGTTCTTC. It is translated as CSPSSGGGGYNEQFF.

There are a few counts of this clonotype. V is TRBV12-3 or TRBV12-4 and J is TRBJ2-7; 8 bases align to TRBD1. The CDR3 runs 13 residues. Trimming took 8 bases from V and 0 from J; bases not matched to a gene: 3. CDR3 sequence reads: CASAGGASYEQYF. The CDR3 nucleotides read TGTGCCAGCGCAGGGGGCGCCTCCTACGAGCAGTACTTC.

This clonotype was seen more than once but under ten times. The chain has TRBV19 and TRBJ2-3, with 13 positions matching TRBD2. CDR3 size: 15 residues. Germline-derived CDR1 and CDR2 are LNHDA and SQIVND (reference sequence). J lost 6 bases, V lost 4 bases, and 4 bases had no gene match. The CDR3 sequence is CASSRGTSGIDTQYF. In DNA, the CDR3 is TGTGCCAGTAGTAGGGGGACTAGCGGGATTGATACGCAGTATTTT.

This clonotype was seen a few times. The gene calls are TRBV7-3 and TRBJ2-7; 8 bases agree with TRBD1. The junction had 14 bases not matched to a gene; V was cut back by 11 bases and J by 5 bases. CDR3 length: 14 residues. CDR1 SGHTA and CDR2 FQGTGA come from the germline V gene. The CDR3 reads CAGLMRQGSHEQYF. The DNA of the CDR3 is TGTGCCGGCCTAATGCGACAGGGGAGCCACGAGCAGTACTTC.

There are a few counts of this clonotype. The chain carries TRBV20-1 and TRBJ1-1; maybe TRBD1 (5 bases). V lost 0 bases, J lost 2 bases, and 19 bases lay in between. CDR3 length: 17 residues. The germline V gene encodes CDR1 DFQATT and CDR2 SNEGSKA (reference sequence). The CDR3 protein is CSARDGTLWGVNTEAFF. In DNA form, the CDR3 reads TGCAGTGCTAGAGATGGGACCCTTTGGGGTGTTAACACTGAAGCTTTCTTT.

This clonotype was detected only a few times. This sequence joins TRBV20-1 and TRBJ2-7; D is possibly TRBD1 (6 bases). V shed 5 bases and J shed 3 bases, with 8 bases lying between them. CDR3 length: 11 residues. Germline V gene lookup returns CDR1 DFQATT and CDR2 SNEGSKA (reference sequence). The CDR3 bases are TGCAGTGCTCCCAGGGGCTACGAGCAGTACTTC. Amino acid sequence: CSAPRGYEQYF.

The rearrangement joins TRBV12-3 or TRBV12-4 to TRBJ2-2; 8 bases line up with TRBD1. CDR3 length: 14 residues. Trimming took 10 bases from V and 0 from J; bases not matched to a gene: 4. The CDR3 nucleotides are TGTGCCATCAAGGGACAGGCGAACACCGGGGAGCTGTTTTTT. This gives the protein CAIKGQANTGELFF.

In its sample, this clonotype was seen a few times. The chain has TRBV12-3 or TRBV12-4 and TRBJ1-1, with TRBD1 identical over 9 bases. The CDR3 sequence is 14 residues long. Germline trimming cut 5 bases from V and 7 bases from J; bases unmatched to any gene: 8. CDR3 nucleotides: TGTGCCAGCAGTCGGGACAGGGCGGACGGTGAAGCTTTCTTT. Its translation: CASSRDRADGEAFF.

This chain connects TRBV25-1 to TRBJ1-2, with D unresolved. CDR3 length: 15 amino acids. With 3 bases removed from V and 4 bases from J, the gap between germline ends came to 15 bases. Looked up from germline, CDR1 is MGHDK and CDR2 is SYGVNS. Here the CDR3 reads CASSDWGTASYGYTF. The CDR3 region has the DNA TGTGCCAGCAGTGATTGGGGAACAGCCAGCTATGGCTACACCTTC.

J is TRBJ2-2 and V is TRBV29-1; unclear D gene. The germline gives CDR1 SQVTM, CDR2 ANQGSEA. V was pared by 8 bases and J by 0 bases, with 10 bases between. This CDR3 region has 13 residues. CDR3 DNA: TGCAGCTTTTGGACCGCGAACACCGGGGAGCTGTTTTTT. The encoded protein is CSFWTANTGELFF.

This clonotype occurred a few times. V and J are TRBV5-1 and TRBJ2-3; 13 bases line up with TRBD2. The CDR3 consists of 17 residues. V dropped 4 bases and J dropped 1; count of bases not matched to a gene: 6. Germline V gene sequence: CDR1 SGHRS, CDR2 YFSETQ. As DNA, the CDR3 is TGCGCCAGCAGCCTGATGGGACTAGCGGGGCGCACAGATACGCAGTATTTT. It specifies CASSLMGLAGRTDTQYF.

The rearrangement uses TRBV20-1 and TRBJ2-7; either TRBD1 or TRBD2 may supply D (5 bases each). The length of the CDR3 is 14 residues. Germline CDR1 and CDR2: DFQATT and SNEGSKA (reference sequence). Trimming pared 5 bases from V and 0 bases from J, leaving 14 bases between. The CDR3 protein is CSAWLQGPSYEQYF. The CDR3 nucleotides are TGCAGTGCTTGGCTCCAGGGACCCTCCTACGAGCAGTACTTC.

The chain links TRBV5-1 to TRBJ2-7; D gene unclear. V shed 1 base and J shed 2 bases, with 10 bases lying between them. Germline V lookup: CDR1 SGHRS, CDR2 YFSETQ. This CDR3 spans 14 amino acids. Here the CDR3 DNA reads TGCGCCAGCAGCTTGTCTCAACAAGCCTACGAGCAGTACTTC. Protein sequence: CASSLSQQAYEQYF.

The V call is TRBV5-1, the J call TRBJ2-3; maybe TRBD2 (6 bases). The V end was cut by 4 bases, the J end by 4 bases, with 16 bases between. The CDR3 spans 15 residues. Germline V gene sequence: CDR1 SGHRS, CDR2 YFSETQ. The CDR3 here is CASSPLGRPPDTQYF. CDR3 coding DNA: TGCGCCAGCAGCCCGCTTGGGAGGCCTCCAGATACGCAGTATTTT.

V is TRBV27 and J is TRBJ2-1; 14 bases fit TRBD2. CDR3 size: 16 residues. CDR1 MNHEY and CDR2 SMNVEV come from the germline V gene (reference sequence). V lost 2 bases, J lost 7 bases, and 4 bases stayed unmatched. The CDR3 reads CASSLGTSGSSNEQFF. The CDR3 DNA sequence: TGTGCCAGCAGTTTAGGGACTAGCGGGAGTTCGAATGAGCAGTTCTTC.

This chain joins TRBV5-1 and TRBJ2-2; D not certain. CDR1 is SGHRS, CDR2 YFSETQ, per germline. This CDR3 region has 15 residues. Trimming removed 4 bases from V and 4 bases from J, with 14 bases in between. The CDR3 region is CASSLEQTFTGELFF. The CDR3 bases are TGCGCCAGCAGCCTAGAGCAGACTTTCACCGGGGAGCTGTTTTTT.

The genes are TRBV7-2 and TRBJ1-5; 10 bases match TRBD1. CDR3 length equals 14 residues. Trimming at V came to 5 bases and at J to 5 bases, leaving 3 bases not matched to a gene. Per germline, CDR1 SGHTA and CDR2 FQGNSA. The CDR3 DNA is TGTGCCAGCAGCATGACAGGGGGCGATCAGCCCCAGCATTTT. Its protein product is CASSMTGGDQPQHF.

The sample holds many counts of this clonotype. CDR3 sequence: CATGQGGEETQYF. As DNA, the CDR3 is TGTGCCACCGGACAGGGAGGCGAAGAGACCCAGTACTTC. The chain uses TRBV24-1 and TRBJ2-5; TRBD1 matches at 8 bases. The length of the CDR3 is 13 residues. V was pared by 9 bases and J by 3 bases, with 5 bases of the junction left unmatched. Germline V gene lookup returns CDR1 KGHDR and CDR2 SFDVKD.

The table lists this clonotype with a few counts. V gene TRBV20-1 combines with J gene TRBJ2-2; a weak D match, TRBD1 (7 bases). This CDR3 contains 14 residues. Germline CDR1 is DFQATT and CDR2 is SNEGSKA (reference sequence). Trimming pared 3 bases from V and 6 bases from J, leaving 14 bases between. CDR3: CSASDREVAGELFF. The CDR3 nucleotides are TGCAGTGCTAGTGACAGGGAGGTAGCCGGGGAGCTGTTTTTT.

This clonotype was counted at least ten times. The chain recombines TRBV20-1 with TRBJ1-5; TRBD1 matches at 7 bases. CDR1 and CDR2 from the germline V gene are DFQATT and SNEGSKA (reference sequence). Unmatched junction bases numbered 5, after V lost 4 bases and J lost 2 bases. The CDR3 runs to 14 residues. The chain's CDR3 is CSAKDRVGNQPQHF. CDR3 nucleotides: TGCAGTGCTAAAGACAGGGTGGGCAATCAGCCCCAGCATTTT.

This clonotype was seen a handful of times. The rearrangement links TRBV4-2 to TRBJ1-6, with D hard to call. CDR1 is LGHNA, CDR2 YNFKEQ, per germline. V shed 4 bases and J shed 13 bases, with 17 bases lying between them. The CDR3 is 14 amino acids. The CDR3 coding sequence is TGTGCCAGCAGCCCCCGAGCAAGTCCGGACCCCCTCCACTTT. Its protein product is CASSPRASPDPLHF.

The V call is TRBV19, the J call TRBJ2-7; the D gene could be TRBD1 or TRBD2 (5 bases each). Germline loops: CDR1 LNHDA, CDR2 SQIVND (reference sequence). The CDR3 runs to 14 residues. V lost 9 bases and J lost 2, with 17 bases in between. The CDR3: CARTAGKGPYEQYF. In DNA, the CDR3 is TGTGCCAGAACGGCCGGCAAGGGACCCTACGAGCAGTACTTC.